This T cell receptor (beta chain) was found in a study of regulatory and conventional T cells in RAG deficiency. Study-wide points: Treg unique TCR beta sequences were approximately 99-fold fewer in Omenn syndrome and CID/AS patients than controls. These Omenn syndrome Treg sorts may hold peripherally activated cells instead. In Omenn syndrome, Treg and Tconv repertoires overlapped >75%.

Profiling relied on immunoSEQ multiplex PCR, and the TCRdb table lists in-frame clones only, not all of them. The sample holds more than 10,000 clones, roughly 93% seen once. Looked up from germline, CDR1 is SGHTA and CDR2 is FQGNSA. Trimming cost V 6 bases and J 4 bases, with 9 bases left between them. The CDR3 is made up of 12 amino acids. This clone appeared once. Its antigen is unknown. Genomic DNA came from blood conventional CD4+ T cells gated CD25-low CD127-high. The same sample was also used in a study of regulatory T cells. That paper states: Primers: 52 TRBV forward and 13 TRBJ reverse.

Sample: CD4+ effector T cells sorted from blood. The TCR sequence derives from a human donor in good health. This chain connects TRBV7-2 to TRBJ1-2; D call uncertain. For the CDR3, the DNA is TGTGCCAGCAGGAACCCCGGCTATGGCTACACCTTC. Protein: CASRNPGYGYTF.